This TCR beta chain was sequenced for a study of blood T cell repertoires in COVID-19. The wider study: Acute-phase and convalescent COVID-19 samples originated in the United States, Italy and Spain. Sources were T cells, B-cell-depleted T cells, or PBMCs; the material itself was cDNA or gDNA.

Source study methods: Estimated nucleated cell counts came from reference gene primer amplification. The protocol was immunoSEQ multiplex PCR, while the TCRdb copy is restricted to in-frame clones and leaves out a portion. V, J and clone size reflect that table, while D and trimming were determined from the DNA. The profile shows a few hundred thousand clones, 84% of them singletons. Per germline, CDR1 SGDLS and CDR2 YYNGEE. The CDR3 extends over 15 amino acids. V lost 1 base and J 0 bases, leaving 8 bases between the germline ends. The receptor's source is a middle-aged woman who had recovered from COVID-19. Sequencing input: peripheral blood. The rearrangement links TRBV9 to TRBJ1-3; perhaps TRBD1 as D (5 bases). The CDR3 loop is CASSVSTASGNTIYF. In DNA, the CDR3 is TGTGCCAGCAGCGTATCGACAGCCTCTGGAAACACCATATATTTT.